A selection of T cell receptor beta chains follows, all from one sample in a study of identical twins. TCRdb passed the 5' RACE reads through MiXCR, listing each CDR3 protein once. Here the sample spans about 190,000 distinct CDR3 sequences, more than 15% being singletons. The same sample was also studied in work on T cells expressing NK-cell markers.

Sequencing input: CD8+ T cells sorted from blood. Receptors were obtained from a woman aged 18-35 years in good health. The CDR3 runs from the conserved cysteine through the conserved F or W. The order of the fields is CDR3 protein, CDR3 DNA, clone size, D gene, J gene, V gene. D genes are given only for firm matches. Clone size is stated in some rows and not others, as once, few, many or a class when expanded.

CDR3aa: CAWIGPAIHEQYF; CDR3nt: TGTGCCTGGATCGGACCAGCCATACACGAGCAGTACTTC; abundance: few; d_gene: -; j_gene: TRBJ2-7; v_gene: TRBV30
CDR3aa: CAWSSSYNEQFF; CDR3nt: TGTGCCTGGAGTAGCTCCTACAATGAGCAGTTCTTC; abundance: -; d_gene: -; j_gene: TRBJ2-1; v_gene: TRBV30
CDR3aa: CSAEEGERNTEAFF; CDR3nt: TGCAGTGCCGAGGAGGGGGAACGGAACACTGAAGCTTTCTTT; abundance: -; d_gene: -; j_gene: TRBJ1-1; v_gene: TRBV20-1
CDR3aa: CASSGSRGLNTQYF; CDR3nt: TGTGCTAGCAGCGGGTCTCGGGGTTTAAATACGCAGTATTTT; abundance: -; d_gene: -; j_gene: TRBJ2-3; v_gene: TRBV7-7
CDR3aa: CASGEGEADTQYF; CDR3nt: TGTGCCAGCGGGGAGGGGGAAGCAGATACGCAGTATTTT; abundance: -; d_gene: -; j_gene: TRBJ2-3; v_gene: TRBV9
CDR3aa: CASSSGLLAYEQYF; CDR3nt: TGTGCCAGCAGCTCGGGCCTACTAGCCTACGAGCAGTACTTC; abundance: few; d_gene: -; j_gene: TRBJ2-7; v_gene: TRBV5-6
CDR3aa: CPSNLAGGTYEQYF; CDR3nt: TGCCCCAGCAATCTAGCGGGAGGAACCTACGAGCAGTACTTC; abundance: -; d_gene: TRBD2; j_gene: TRBJ2-7; v_gene: TRBV10-2
CDR3aa: CSAFDISGAKNIQYF; CDR3nt: TGCAGTGCCTTTGACATCTCGGGGGCCAAAAACATTCAGTACTTC; abundance: many; d_gene: -; j_gene: TRBJ2-4; v_gene: TRBV20-1
CDR3aa: CASSGGTTYEQYF; CDR3nt: TGTGCCAGCAGTGGCGGAACCACCTACGAGCAGTACTTC; abundance: -; d_gene: -; j_gene: TRBJ2-7; v_gene: TRBV2
CDR3aa: CASKLGVRGGNQPQHF; CDR3nt: TGTGCCAGCAAGCTTGGGGTAAGGGGCGGCAATCAGCCCCAGCATTTT; abundance: many; d_gene: -; j_gene: TRBJ1-5; v_gene: TRBV21-1
CDR3aa: CASSLSWAGGNNEQFF; CDR3nt: TGTGCCAGCAGCTTGAGCTGGGCGGGGGGGAACAATGAGCAGTTCTTC; abundance: -; d_gene: TRBD2; j_gene: TRBJ2-1; v_gene: TRBV7-8
CDR3aa: CASSQDRASSTYEQYF; CDR3nt: TGCGCCAGCAGCCAAGATAGGGCTAGCAGTACCTACGAGCAGTACTTC; abundance: -; d_gene: -; j_gene: TRBJ2-7; v_gene: TRBV4-3
CDR3aa: CASSHMARPGNEQFF; CDR3nt: TGTGCCAGCAGCCACATGGCTCGACCGGGGAATGAGCAGTTCTTC; abundance: few; d_gene: -; j_gene: TRBJ2-1; v_gene: TRBV7-9
CDR3aa: CASKLAENTGELFF; CDR3nt: TGCGCCAGCAAGTTGGCAGAGAACACCGGGGAGCTGTTTTTT; abundance: few; d_gene: -; j_gene: TRBJ2-2; v_gene: TRBV5-1
CDR3aa: CASSHAGTGNNSPLHF; CDR3nt: TGTGCCAGCAGCCACGCCGGGACAGGGAATAATTCACCCCTCCACTTT; abundance: -; d_gene: TRBD1; j_gene: TRBJ1-6; v_gene: TRBV4-2
CDR3aa: CASSDSGPRAFF; CDR3nt: TGCGCCAGCAGTGACTCCGGGCCAAGGGCTTTCTTT; abundance: few; d_gene: -; j_gene: TRBJ1-1; v_gene: TRBV10-2
CDR3aa: CASSYSALSEAFF; CDR3nt: TGTGCCAGCAGTTACTCGGCGCTTTCTGAAGCTTTCTTT; abundance: few; d_gene: -; j_gene: TRBJ1-1; v_gene: TRBV6-2/TRBV6-3
CDR3aa: CASSTGDYGYTF; CDR3nt: TGTGCCAGCAGCACAGGGGACTATGGCTACACCTTC; abundance: many; d_gene: TRBD1; j_gene: TRBJ1-2; v_gene: TRBV5-6
CDR3aa: CASSQDLSGGYNEQFF; CDR3nt: TGTGCCAGCAGCCAAGATCTTAGCGGGGGTTACAATGAGCAGTTCTTC; abundance: few; d_gene: TRBD2; j_gene: TRBJ2-1; v_gene: TRBV4-2
CDR3aa: CASSSRSSYNEQFF; CDR3nt: TGTGCCAGCAGTTCGAGAAGCTCCTACAATGAGCAGTTCTTC; abundance: few; d_gene: -; j_gene: TRBJ2-1; v_gene: TRBV27
CDR3aa: CASSLPTGGSYEQYF; CDR3nt: TGTGCCAGCAGTTTACCCACAGGGGGGTCCTACGAGCAGTACTTC; abundance: few; d_gene: TRBD1; j_gene: TRBJ2-7; v_gene: TRBV12-3/TRBV12-4
CDR3aa: CASSQDGPHEQYF; CDR3nt: TGTGCCAGCAGCCAAGATGGCCCCCACGAGCAGTACTTC; abundance: -; d_gene: -; j_gene: TRBJ2-7; v_gene: TRBV3-1
CDR3aa: CASSLTDSGANVLTF; CDR3nt: TGTGCCAGCAGTTTAACAGACTCTGGGGCCAACGTCCTGACTTTC; abundance: -; d_gene: -; j_gene: TRBJ2-6; v_gene: TRBV12-3/TRBV12-4
CDR3aa: CASSSQGHQPQHF; CDR3nt: TGTGCCAGCAGTTCCCAGGGGCATCAGCCCCAGCATTTT; abundance: -; d_gene: -; j_gene: TRBJ1-5; v_gene: TRBV6-6
CDR3aa: CASSLRIRRDTEAFF; CDR3nt: TGTGCCAGCAGCCTCCGCATCCGGAGGGACACTGAAGCTTTCTTT; abundance: -; d_gene: -; j_gene: TRBJ1-1; v_gene: TRBV7-4
CDR3aa: CAISGIRSSGRVGELFF; CDR3nt: TGTGCCATCAGTGGGATTCGGAGTAGCGGGAGAGTCGGGGAGCTGTTTTTT; abundance: few; d_gene: TRBD2; j_gene: TRBJ2-2; v_gene: TRBV10-3
CDR3aa: CASSTHSYEQYF; CDR3nt: TGCGCCAGCAGCACACACTCCTACGAGCAGTACTTC; abundance: many; d_gene: -; j_gene: TRBJ2-7; v_gene: TRBV5-1
CDR3aa: CASSLYQGPSYGYTF; CDR3nt: TGTGCCAGCAGCTTATATCAAGGCCCTTCCTATGGCTACACCTTC; abundance: few; d_gene: -; j_gene: TRBJ1-2; v_gene: TRBV7-8
CDR3aa: CASSLGRDEKLFF; CDR3nt: TGCGCCAGCAGCTTGGGACGAGATGAAAAACTGTTTTTT; abundance: -; d_gene: -; j_gene: TRBJ1-4; v_gene: TRBV5-1
CDR3aa: CASSLLAGGPNEQFF; CDR3nt: TGTGCCAGCAGTCTCTTAGCGGGGGGGCCCAATGAGCAGTTCTTC; abundance: many; d_gene: TRBD2; j_gene: TRBJ2-1; v_gene: TRBV27
CDR3aa: CASSLAGATNQPQHF; CDR3nt: TGCGCCAGCAGCTTGGCAGGGGCCACCAATCAGCCCCAGCATTTT; abundance: few; d_gene: -; j_gene: TRBJ1-5; v_gene: TRBV5-1
CDR3aa: CASSVEGPQELFF; CDR3nt: TGTGCCAGCAGCGTAGAGGGGCCCCAAGAGCTGTTTTTT; abundance: few; d_gene: -; j_gene: TRBJ2-2; v_gene: TRBV9
CDR3aa: CASSDYEQYF; CDR3nt: TGTGCCAGCAGTGACTACGAGCAGTACTTC; abundance: many; d_gene: -; j_gene: TRBJ2-7; v_gene: TRBV28
CDR3aa: CASSREGFVEKLFF; CDR3nt: TGTGCCAGCAGCCGGGAGGGGTTTGTTGAAAAACTGTTTTTT; abundance: -; d_gene: -; j_gene: TRBJ1-4; v_gene: TRBV9
CDR3aa: CSARDLLRLNEQFF; CDR3nt: TGCAGTGCTAGAGATCTACTTCGCTTGAATGAGCAGTTCTTC; abundance: -; d_gene: -; j_gene: TRBJ2-1; v_gene: TRBV20-1
CDR3aa: CASGVRDEQFF; CDR3nt: TGTGCCAGCGGGGTGAGGGATGAGCAGTTCTTC; abundance: few; d_gene: -; j_gene: TRBJ2-1; v_gene: TRBV6-5
CDR3aa: CASSQGTGSYEQYF; CDR3nt: TGTGCCAGCAGCCAGGGGACAGGCTCTTACGAGCAGTACTTC; abundance: -; d_gene: TRBD1; j_gene: TRBJ2-7; v_gene: TRBV5-6
CDR3aa: CASSSSHSNQPQHF; CDR3nt: TGTGCCAGCAGCTCTTCCCATAGCAATCAGCCCCAGCATTTT; abundance: -; d_gene: -; j_gene: TRBJ1-5; v_gene: TRBV5-6
CDR3aa: CASSLYQTRGDTQYF; CDR3nt: TGTGCCAGCAGCCTCTATCAGACCCGGGGAGATACGCAGTATTTT; abundance: -; d_gene: -; j_gene: TRBJ2-3; v_gene: TRBV14
CDR3aa: CASSFEPIAGGFLSGANVLTF; CDR3nt: TGCGCCAGCAGCTTCGAACCGATAGCGGGAGGTTTCCTCTCTGGGGCCAACGTCCTGACTTTC; abundance: few; d_gene: TRBD2; j_gene: TRBJ2-6; v_gene: TRBV5-1
CDR3aa: CSARGQGIPPQYF; CDR3nt: TGCAGTGCTAGGGGACAGGGAATCCCCCCGCAGTATTTT; abundance: -; d_gene: TRBD1; j_gene: TRBJ2-3; v_gene: TRBV20-1
CDR3aa: CASSFGFYEQYF; CDR3nt: TGTGCCAGCAGTTTTGGGTTCTACGAGCAGTACTTC; abundance: -; d_gene: -; j_gene: TRBJ2-7; v_gene: TRBV12-3/TRBV12-4
CDR3aa: CAISPGGGNTEAFF; CDR3nt: TGTGCCATCAGCCCAGGGGGCGGGAACACTGAAGCTTTCTTT; abundance: many; d_gene: TRBD1; j_gene: TRBJ1-1; v_gene: TRBV10-3
CDR3aa: CASSPTSGRAGEQFF; CDR3nt: TGTGCCAGCAGCCCGACTAGCGGGAGGGCCGGTGAGCAGTTCTTC; abundance: many; d_gene: TRBD2; j_gene: TRBJ2-1; v_gene: TRBV7-9
CDR3aa: CASSVGGHNEQFF; CDR3nt: TGTGCCAGCAGCGTAGGCGGTCACAATGAGCAGTTCTTC; abundance: few; d_gene: -; j_gene: TRBJ2-1; v_gene: TRBV9
CDR3aa: CASSLGTTVFF; CDR3nt: TGTGCCAGCAGCCTAGGGACTACCGTGTTCTTC; abundance: few; d_gene: TRBD2; j_gene: TRBJ2-1; v_gene: TRBV3-1
CDR3aa: CASSHQTGGTEAFF; CDR3nt: TGTGCCAGCAGCCATCAGACAGGGGGCACTGAAGCTTTCTTT; abundance: few; d_gene: TRBD1; j_gene: TRBJ1-1; v_gene: TRBV27
CDR3aa: CAARGAGDYGYTF; CDR3nt: TGTGCCGCCAGGGGCGCAGGCGACTATGGCTACACCTTC; abundance: many; d_gene: -; j_gene: TRBJ1-2; v_gene: TRBV7-9
CDR3aa: CASRSNRRGHGYTF; CDR3nt: TGTGCCAGCAGATCGAACCGACGTGGGCATGGCTACACCTTC; abundance: few; d_gene: -; j_gene: TRBJ1-2; v_gene: TRBV6-2/TRBV6-3
CDR3aa: CASSPTTGGYRAFF; CDR3nt: TGTGCCAGCAGCCCTACAACGGGTGGGTATCGAGCTTTCTTT; abundance: -; d_gene: -; j_gene: TRBJ1-1; v_gene: TRBV12-3/TRBV12-4
CDR3aa: CASSQDPSSYNEQFF; CDR3nt: TGTGCCAGCAGCCAAGATCCGTCCTCCTACAATGAGCAGTTCTTC; abundance: -; d_gene: -; j_gene: TRBJ2-1; v_gene: TRBV4-2
CDR3aa: CASSLFRGAQETQYF; CDR3nt: TGTGCCAGCAGCTTATTCAGGGGCGCCCAAGAGACCCAGTACTTC; abundance: -; d_gene: -; j_gene: TRBJ2-5; v_gene: TRBV11-2
CDR3aa: CASSEPNADTQYF; CDR3nt: TGTGCCAGCAGCGAGCCGAACGCAGATACGCAGTATTTT; abundance: few; d_gene: -; j_gene: TRBJ2-3; v_gene: TRBV2
CDR3aa: CASSQDEGGYEQYF; CDR3nt: TGCGCCAGCAGCCAAGATGAGGGAGGGTACGAGCAGTACTTC; abundance: -; d_gene: TRBD2; j_gene: TRBJ2-7; v_gene: TRBV4-3
CDR3aa: CASSQVAQGDEQYF; CDR3nt: TGTGCCAGCAGCCAAGTCGCTCAAGGGGACGAGCAGTACTTC; abundance: few; d_gene: -; j_gene: TRBJ2-7; v_gene: TRBV4-2
CDR3aa: CASSGSLAGDSYEQYF; CDR3nt: TGCGCCAGCAGCGGTTCACTAGCGGGGGACTCCTACGAGCAGTACTTC; abundance: few; d_gene: TRBD2; j_gene: TRBJ2-7; v_gene: TRBV5-1